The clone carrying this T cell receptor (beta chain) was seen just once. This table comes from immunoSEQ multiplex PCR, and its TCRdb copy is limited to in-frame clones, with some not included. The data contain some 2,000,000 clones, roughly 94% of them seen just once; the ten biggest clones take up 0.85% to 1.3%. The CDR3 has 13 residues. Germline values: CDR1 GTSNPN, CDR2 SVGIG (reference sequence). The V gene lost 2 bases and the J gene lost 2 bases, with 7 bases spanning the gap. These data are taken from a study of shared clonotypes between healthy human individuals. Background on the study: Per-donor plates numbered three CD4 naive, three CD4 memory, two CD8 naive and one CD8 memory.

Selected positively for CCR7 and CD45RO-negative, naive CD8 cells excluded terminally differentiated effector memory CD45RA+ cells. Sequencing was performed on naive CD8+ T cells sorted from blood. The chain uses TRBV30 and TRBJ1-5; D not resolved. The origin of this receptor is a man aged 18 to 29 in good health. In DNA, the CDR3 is TGTGCCTGGAGTCCAATGGGCAATCAGCCCCAGCATTTT. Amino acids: CAWSPMGNQPQHF.